These 14 T cell receptor beta chains originate from one sample sequenced in a study of cytomegalovirus exposure and HLA in healthy donors. PCR involved 60 Vbeta and 13 Jbeta primers. The assay was immunoSEQ multiplex PCR, and TCRdb's table has in-frame clones only and misses some. The sample records fewer than 250,000 clones, roughly 79% being singletons. Sequenced: PBMCs. The receptors here all came from a young man in good health and CMV-seronegative.

V is TRBV10-3 and J is TRBJ1-3; the D gene is possibly TRBD1 (6 bases). The CDR3 is 14 amino acids. The ends were cut back, 6 bases at V and 2 bases at J, with 11 bases in the middle. Germline assignment: CDR1 ENHRY and CDR2 SYGVKD. The CDR3 DNA is TGTGCCATCAGAACAGGGTCGGCTGGAAACACCATATATTTT. Translating it yields CAIRTGSAGNTIYF.

DNA for the CDR3: TGTGCCAGCAGCGCAGACAGGGGACCGGGCTACGAGCAGTACTTC. Translating gives CASSADRGPGYEQYF. The V call is TRBV5-5, the J call TRBJ2-7, with TRBD1 identical over 8 bases. CDR1 is SGHKS, CDR2 YYEKEE, per germline (reference sequence). The CDR3 contains 15 residues. V lost 4 bases to trimming and J lost 3 bases; unmatched junction nucleotides: 9.

The chain combines TRBV6-5 with TRBJ2-4, with a possible D match to TRBD1 (5 bases). The CDR3 spans 13 residues. V lost 0 bases and J 10 bases, leaving 10 bases between the germline ends. Germline V gene lookup returns CDR1 MNHEY and CDR2 SVGAGI. This CDR3 reads CASSYSGRGIQYF. The CDR3 nucleotides read TGTGCCAGCAGTTACTCGGGTAGGGGTATTCAGTACTTC.

This chain joins TRBV4-1 and TRBJ1-6; possible D gene TRBD1, 5 bases. CDR1 is MGHRA, CDR2 YSYEKL, per germline. The CDR3 runs to 15 residues. V was pared by 0 bases and J by 10 bases, with 13 bases between. The CDR3 loop is CASSQERGGDSPLHF. As DNA, the CDR3 is TGCGCCAGCAGCCAAGAACGGGGGGGAGACTCACCCCTCCACTTT.

V usage is TRBV28 and J usage is TRBJ2-7, with D perhaps matching TRBD1 (6 bases). Per germline, CDR1 MDHEN and CDR2 SYDVKM. The CDR3 covers 13 residues. The V and J ends lost 8 bases and 0 bases respectively, with 11 bases between them. CDR3 in amino acids: CASQDRSSYEQYF. CDR3 nucleotide sequence: TGTGCCAGCCAAGACAGGAGCTCCTACGAGCAGTACTTC.

The chain joins TRBV18 to TRBJ1-1; 11 bases fit TRBD1. CDR3 length: 15 amino acids. V shed 3 bases, J shed 4 bases, and the junction held 4 bases outside the gene matches. Germline-derived CDR1 and CDR2 are KGHSH and LQKENI. In nucleotides, the CDR3 is TGTGCCAGCTCACCTTCCGGGACAGGGGGCACTGAAGCTTTCTTT. This sequence encodes CASSPSGTGGTEAFF.

In this sample, this clone turned up a few times. V is TRBV6-5 and J is TRBJ2-7; D possibly corresponds to TRBD1 (6 bases). V was cut by 0 bases and J by 3 bases, with 12 bases left in between. The CDR3 is 15 residues long. Germline CDR1 is MNHEY and CDR2 is SVGAGI. As DNA, the CDR3 is TGTGCCAGCAGTTACTCGACCGGGACACACTACGAGCAGTACTTC. It encodes CASSYSTGTHYEQYF.

This clone turned up a few times. The rearrangement joins TRBV5-6 to TRBJ2-3; D not certain. V was clipped by 7 bases and J by 2 bases, with 14 bases between them. The germline V gene has CDR1 SGHDT and CDR2 YYEEEE. This CDR3 region has 14 residues. Written as DNA, the CDR3 is TGTGCCAGCCGCGTTCTCGAATACACAGATACGCAGTATTTT. The encoded protein is CASRVLEYTDTQYF.

This clone was detected a few times. Other DNA sequences in the sample encode the same CDR3. The J gene is TRBJ2-3, the V gene TRBV6-1; 8 bases are shared with TRBD2. Germline trimming cut 4 bases from V and 2 bases from J; bases unmatched to any gene: 2. There are 14 residues in the CDR3. The V gene's germline CDR1 is MNHNS and CDR2 SASEGT. CDR3 coding DNA: TGTGCCAGCAGTGGCGGGGGGCCCACAGATACGCAGTATTTT. Its translation is CASSGGGPTDTQYF.

The J gene is TRBJ2-3, the V gene TRBV20-1; no clear D. The germline V and J ends were trimmed by 1 base and 6 bases, with 5 bases remaining between them. The CDR3 has 11 amino acids. Germline CDR1 reads DFQATT; CDR2 reads SNEGSKA (reference sequence). CDR3 DNA: TGCAGTGCTAGAGTTCATGATACGCAGTATTTT. It encodes CSARVHDTQYF.

In its sample, this clone was seen a few times. The chain couples TRBV7-8 to TRBJ2-5; no reliable D call. V lost 2 bases to trimming and J lost 2 bases, with 9 bases between them. This CDR3 region has 14 residues. Per the germline V gene, CDR1 is SGHVS and CDR2 is FQNEAQ. The CDR3 sequence is CASSLLRSQETQYF. Here the CDR3 DNA reads TGTGCCAGCAGCTTACTGAGATCGCAAGAGACCCAGTACTTC.

V is TRBV12-2 and J is TRBJ1-2. TRBV12-2 counts as a pseudogene. The CDR3 consists of 14 residues. For the CDR3, the DNA is TGTGCAAGTCGCTTAGACGGTACCGGCGGGGGCTACACCTTC. As protein: CASRLDGTGGGYTF.

This chain uses TRBV6-4 with TRBJ2-7, with D tentatively TRBD1 (7 bases). Trimming removed 7 bases at V and 4 bases at J, with 11 bases between. Germline V gives CDR1 MRHNA, CDR2 SNTAGT. The CDR3 runs 12 residues. The CDR3 DNA follows: TGTGCCAGCATGCGGGACAGTTACGAGCAGTACTTC. Amino acids: CASMRDSYEQYF.

J is TRBJ2-2 and V is TRBV6-5; perhaps TRBD2 as D (6 bases). Germline CDR1 MNHEY, CDR2 SVGAGI. This CDR3 region has 13 residues. V was pared by 7 bases and J by 4 bases, with 10 bases between. The CDR3 DNA reads as TGTGCCAGCATGGGACTGCCCACCGGGGAGCTGTTTTTT. Translation gives CASMGLPTGELFF.